Here is one T cell receptor (beta chain) with its context. One entry per CDR3 protein results from TCRdb running MiXCR on the RT-PCR reads. The data show around 580,000 distinct CDR3 sequences, about 15% seen once. This CDR3 has 14 amino acids. In germline, CDR1 is LGHNA, CDR2 YNFKEQ. V was pared by 0 bases and J by 9 bases, with 12 bases between. The data were obtained in a study of response to subunit inactivated influenza vaccine. This chain links TRBV4-2 with TRBJ2-4, with D unresolved. Sequencing used PBMCs from blood, obtained 11 to 12 days after vaccination. The sequence came from a man aged 50-60 years who received an inactivated influenza vaccine. The CDR3 region is CASSQEITYSIQYF. DNA for the CDR3: TGTGCCAGCAGCCAAGAAATCACGTATAGCATTCAGTACTTC.